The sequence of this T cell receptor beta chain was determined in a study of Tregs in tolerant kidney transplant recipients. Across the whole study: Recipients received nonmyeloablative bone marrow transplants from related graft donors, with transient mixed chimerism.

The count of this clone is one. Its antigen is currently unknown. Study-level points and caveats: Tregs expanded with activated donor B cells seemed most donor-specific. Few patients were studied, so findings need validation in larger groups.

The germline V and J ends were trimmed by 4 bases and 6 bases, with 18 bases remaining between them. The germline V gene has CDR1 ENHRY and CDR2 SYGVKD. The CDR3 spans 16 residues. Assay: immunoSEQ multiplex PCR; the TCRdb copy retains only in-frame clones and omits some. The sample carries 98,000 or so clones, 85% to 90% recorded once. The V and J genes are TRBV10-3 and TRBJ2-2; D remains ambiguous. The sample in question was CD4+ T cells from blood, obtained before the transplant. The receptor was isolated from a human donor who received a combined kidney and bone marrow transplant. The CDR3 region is CAISVAGIGLAGELFF. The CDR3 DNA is TGTGCCATCAGTGTGGCAGGTATAGGTCTGGCCGGGGAGCTGTTTTTT.